This T cell receptor (beta chain) comes out of a study of long-term antiretroviral therapy in people with HIV. The germline V and J ends were trimmed by 5 bases and 5 bases, with 18 bases remaining between them. The V gene's germline CDR1 is MNHEY and CDR2 SMNVEV (reference sequence). This CDR3 has 15 amino acids. A v3.0 immunoSEQ assay was performed at survey level. Profiled with immunoSEQ multiplex PCR; TCRdb holds only in-frame clones, not every one. The sample yields more than 20,000 clones, less than 85% seen once. This specimen consisted of unsorted PBMCs, obtained 0.5 years before starting antiretroviral therapy. The chain employs TRBV27 and TRBJ1-2, with TRBD1 as a possible D gene (5 bases). The receptor's source is a man aged 35 to 55 with HIV. The CDR3 region is CASSPLKKGLYGYTF. The CDR3 DNA reads TGTGCCAGCAGTCCGCTGAAAAAGGGACTATATGGCTACACCTTC.